The next 10 T cell receptor beta chains were all read from a single sample in a study of cytomegalovirus exposure and HLA in healthy donors. Vbeta (60) and Jbeta (13) primers were used in the PCR. Sequencing was performed with immunoSEQ multiplex PCR; in TCRdb, only in-frame clones are kept and a portion is missing. Here the sample spans around 130,000 clones, 80% to 85% being singletons. The sequencing sample was made of PBMCs. These receptors were taken from a boy between 10 and 17 years old in good health and CMV-seronegative.

DNA of the CDR3: TGTGCCATCACCCCTACTAGCGGGGGCTACGAGCAGTACTTC. Translated, it gives CAITPTSGGYEQYF. The gene calls are TRBV10-3 and TRBJ2-7, with 11 positions matching TRBD2. Per the germline V gene, CDR1 is ENHRY and CDR2 is SYGVKD. V lost 7 bases, J lost 3 bases, and 5 bases stayed unmatched. The CDR3 is made up of 14 amino acids.

V gene TRBV15 combines with J gene TRBJ1-2; D ambiguous. This CDR3 region has 13 residues. V was trimmed by 4 bases and J by 0 bases, leaving 6 bases between them. The germline V gene encodes CDR1 LNHNV and CDR2 YYDKDF (reference sequence). The CDR3 is CATSMAANYGYTF. The CDR3 bases are TGTGCCACCAGCATGGCGGCTAACTATGGCTACACCTTC. Full variable domain (outside the CDR3, taken from reference TRBV15 and TRBJ1-2): DAMVIQNPRYQVTQFGKPVTLSCSQTLNHNVMYWYQQKSSQAPKLLFHYYDKDFNNEADTPDNFQSRRPNTSFCFLDIRSPGLGDTAMYLCATSMAANYGYTFGSGTRLTVV.

The chain carries TRBV4-1 and TRBJ2-3; 8 bases agree with TRBD2. Germline values: CDR1 MGHRA, CDR2 YSYEKL. The trim removed 0 bases at V and 4 bases at J, leaving 9 bases unmatched. The CDR3 covers 17 residues. The CDR3 sequence is CASSQDRSGSRSDTQYF. Written as DNA, the CDR3 is TGCGCCAGCAGCCAAGATAGAAGCGGGAGTCGATCAGATACGCAGTATTTT.

J is TRBJ2-2 and V is TRBV15, with D maybe TRBD1 (7 bases). CDR1 is LNHNV and CDR2 is YYDKDF in the germline V gene (reference sequence). Trimming stripped 0 bases from V and 1 base from J, with 15 bases between. This CDR3 comprises 18 residues. The CDR3 loop reads CATSRDLEGQRNTGELFF. CDR3 bases: TGTGCCACCAGCAGAGATTTGGAGGGACAGAGGAACACCGGGGAGCTGTTTTTT.

This chain links TRBV27 with TRBJ1-2, with a tentative D call TRBD1 (6 bases). V was pared by 6 bases and J by 4 bases, with 12 bases between. CDR3 length: 13 residues. Looked up from germline, CDR1 is MNHEY and CDR2 is SMNVEV (reference sequence). The CDR3 region is CASRPTGFYGYTF. CDR3 nucleotide sequence: TGTGCCAGCAGGCCTACAGGGTTCTATGGCTACACCTTC.

The chain combines TRBV6-6 with TRBJ1-5; tentative D call: TRBD1 (6 bases). V lost 6 bases, J lost 4 bases, and 10 bases lay in between. The CDR3 totals 13 residues. CDR1 and CDR2 (germline): MNHNY, SVGAGI (reference sequence). CDR3 protein: CASRQRGNQPQHF. Written as DNA, the CDR3 is TGTGCCAGCAGGCAAAGGGGGAATCAGCCCCAGCATTTT.

The J gene is TRBJ1-5, the V gene TRBV29-1; the match to TRBD1 covers 7 bases. V shed 6 bases, J shed 2 bases, and the junction held 7 bases outside the gene matches. The germline gives CDR1 SQVTM, CDR2 ANQGSEA. There are 14 residues in the CDR3. The chain's CDR3 is CSVLSGGGNQPQHF. CDR3 nucleotide sequence: TGCAGCGTCTTGTCAGGGGGAGGCAATCAGCCCCAGCATTTT.

In its sample, this clone was seen once. The chain has TRBV4-3 and TRBJ1-2; possibly TRBD1 for D (5 bases). Trimming left V 6 bases short and J 1 base short, with 21 bases between. CDR1 and CDR2 (germline): LGHNA, YSLEER. This CDR3 is 17 amino acids long. The CDR3 protein is CASSLSLTGDVNYGYTF. Written as DNA, the CDR3 is TGCGCCAGCAGTCTCTCCCTCACAGGAGACGTTAACTATGGCTACACCTTC.

The gene calls are TRBV9 and TRBJ1-5, with 8 bases lining up with TRBD1. Trimming cost V 3 bases and J 0 bases; bases outside gene matches: 5. Germline V CDR1 and CDR2: SGDLS, YYNGEE. The CDR3 covers 16 residues. CDR3 loop: CASSAGTGYSNQPQHF. The CDR3 DNA sequence: TGTGCCAGCAGCGCCGGGACAGGTTATAGCAATCAGCCCCAGCATTTT.

This sequence joins TRBV5-6 and TRBJ1-2; 7 bases are shared with TRBD1. This CDR3 is 13 amino acids long. Germline V gene lookup returns CDR1 SGHDT and CDR2 YYEEEE. J gave up 5 bases and V 2 bases, and 3 bases lay outside the gene matches. CDR3 coding DNA: TGTGCCAGCAGCTTAGGGGGCAGATATGGCTACACCTTC. As protein: CASSLGGRYGYTF.